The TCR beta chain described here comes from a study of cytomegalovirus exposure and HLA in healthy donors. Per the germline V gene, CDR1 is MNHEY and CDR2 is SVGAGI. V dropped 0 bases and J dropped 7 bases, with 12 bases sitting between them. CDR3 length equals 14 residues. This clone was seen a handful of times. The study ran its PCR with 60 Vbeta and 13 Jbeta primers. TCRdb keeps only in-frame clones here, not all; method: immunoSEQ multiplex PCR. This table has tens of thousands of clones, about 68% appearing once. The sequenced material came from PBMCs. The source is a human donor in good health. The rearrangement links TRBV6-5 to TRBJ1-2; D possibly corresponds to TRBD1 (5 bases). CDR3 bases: TGTGCCAGCAGTTACTCGAACAGGTGGGGTGGCTACACCTTC. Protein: CASSYSNRWGGYTF.